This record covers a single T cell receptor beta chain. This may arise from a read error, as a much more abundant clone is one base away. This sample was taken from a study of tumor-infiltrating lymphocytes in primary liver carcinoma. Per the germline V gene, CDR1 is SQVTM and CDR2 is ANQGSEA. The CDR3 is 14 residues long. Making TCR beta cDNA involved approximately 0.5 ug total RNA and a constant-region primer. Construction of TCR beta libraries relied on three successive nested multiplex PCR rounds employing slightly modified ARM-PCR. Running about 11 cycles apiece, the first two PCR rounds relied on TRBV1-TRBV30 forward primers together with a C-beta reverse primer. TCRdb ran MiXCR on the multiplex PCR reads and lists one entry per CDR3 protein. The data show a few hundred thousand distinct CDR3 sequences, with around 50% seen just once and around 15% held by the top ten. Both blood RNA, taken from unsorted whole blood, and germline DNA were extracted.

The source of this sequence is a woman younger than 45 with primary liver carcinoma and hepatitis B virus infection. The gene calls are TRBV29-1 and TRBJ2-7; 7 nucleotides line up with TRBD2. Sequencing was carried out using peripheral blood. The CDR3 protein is CSVERAGARVEHYF. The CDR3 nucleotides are TGCAGCGTTGAGCGGGCGGGAGCTCGGGTCGAGCACTACTTC.